The 20 T cell receptor beta chains reported below all come from one sample, sequenced in a study of T cells in Graves' hyperthyroidism and ophthalmopathy. Amplification targeted TCR beta CDR3 regions from RNA transcripts. An initial round of RT-PCR targeting the TCR CDR3 relied on the HTBI primer set. TCRdb reanalysed the multiplex PCR reads using MiXCR and keeps one entry per CDR3 protein. The repertoire holds approximately 740,000 distinct CDR3 sequences, with less than 15% as singletons. Sequencing used blood. These TCRs come from a woman between 18 and 29 years old with Graves' hyperthyroidism.

The genes are TRBV5-1 and TRBJ1-2, with D unresolved. This CDR3 is built from 17 residues. V was clipped by 1 base and J by 0 bases, with 16 bases between them. Germline assignment: CDR1 SGHRS and CDR2 YFSETQ. This chain's CDR3 is CASSLPRGVGTNYGYTF. DNA for the CDR3: TGCGCCAGCAGCTTGCCCCGCGGGGTCGGCACTAACTATGGCTACACCTTC.

There are many counts of this clonotype. The chain employs TRBV2 and TRBJ2-7, with TRBD1 matching over 7 bases. Trimming removed 5 bases from V and 2 bases from J; junction bases left unmatched: 12. Per germline, CDR1 SNHLY and CDR2 FYNNEI. CDR3 length: 16 residues. The CDR3 is CASSPRDSFLTYEQYF. Here the CDR3 DNA reads TGTGCCAGCAGTCCCCGGGACAGCTTCCTAACCTACGAGCAGTACTTC.

This clonotype has only a few counts. The chain links TRBV18 to TRBJ2-3; D call uncertain. Germline V gives CDR1 KGHSH, CDR2 LQKENI. V lost 3 bases, J lost 3 bases, and 10 bases lay in between. This CDR3 comprises 14 residues. The CDR3 loop reads CASSPPATTDTQYF. CDR3 sequence (DNA): TGTGCCAGCTCACCCCCGGCGACAACAGATACGCAGTATTTT.

This clonotype was observed a few times. J is TRBJ2-1 and V is TRBV9; TRBD2 aligns across 7 bases. The V gene end was trimmed by 4 bases and the J gene end by 6 bases; junction bases not matched to a gene: 7. The CDR3 runs to 14 residues. The germline CDR1 and CDR2 sequences are SGDLS and YYNGEE. The CDR3 protein is CASSTSVASNEQFF. DNA for the CDR3: TGTGCCAGCAGCACTAGCGTGGCCTCCAATGAGCAGTTCTTC.

The chain recombines TRBV6-2 or TRBV6-3 with TRBJ2-1; D perhaps matches TRBD2 (5 bases). Germline V gene lookup returns CDR1 MNHEY and CDR2 SVGEGT. There are 15 residues in the CDR3. V lost 1 base and J 0 bases, leaving 7 bases between the germline ends. The CDR3 sequence: CASSYFSGSYNEQFF. The DNA of the CDR3 is TGTGCCAGCAGTTACTTCAGCGGCTCCTACAATGAGCAGTTCTTC.

This clonotype was observed at least ten times. The rearrangement links TRBV6-1 to TRBJ2-5; D is perhaps TRBD2 (5 bases). Per germline, CDR1 MNHNS and CDR2 SASEGT. The ends were cut back, 5 bases at V and 4 bases at J, with 11 bases in the middle. This CDR3 spans 13 amino acids. The CDR3 region has the DNA TGTGCCAGCAGTTGGGAGTATCGAGAGACCCAGTACTTC. Encoded protein: CASSWEYRETQYF.

This clonotype occurred a few times. This sequence joins TRBV7-3 and TRBJ2-1, with D possibly matching TRBD2 (5 bases). CDR1 SGHTA and CDR2 FQGTGA come from the germline V gene. The V gene lost 3 bases and the J gene lost 0 bases, with 12 bases spanning the gap. This CDR3 is built from 16 residues. The CDR3 DNA reads TGTGCCAGCAGCTTCAGGACTGGGAGCTCCTACAATGAGCAGTTCTTC. Amino acids: CASSFRTGSSYNEQFF.

This clonotype has only a few counts. This chain uses TRBV6-6 with TRBJ2-7; D not resolved. The germline V gene has CDR1 MNHNY and CDR2 SVGAGI (reference sequence). The CDR3 is made up of 15 amino acids. Trimming stripped 0 bases from V and 3 bases from J, with 12 bases between. CDR3 bases: TGTGCCAGCAGTTACTCAAGACATCCCAGCTACGAGCAGTACTTC. Amino acid sequence: CASSYSRHPSYEQYF.

This clonotype occurred a few times. The V and J genes are TRBV27 and TRBJ1-5, with unresolved D. The CDR3 has 16 amino acids. Germline CDR1 is MNHEY and CDR2 is SMNVEV (reference sequence). V shed 4 bases and J shed 4 bases, with 17 bases lying between them. The CDR3 reads CASSSRRTDANQPQHF. DNA of the CDR3: TGTGCCAGCAGTTCTCGTCGGACGGACGCTAATCAGCCCCAGCATTTT.

This clonotype came up a few times. The chain has TRBV20-1 and TRBJ1-1; D remains unclear. Trimming took 4 bases from V and 0 from J, leaving 9 bases between them. Germline values: CDR1 DFQATT, CDR2 SNEGSKA (reference sequence). There are 13 residues in the CDR3. CDR3 nucleotides: TGCAGTGCTAAGCCTCCGATGAACACTGAAGCTTTCTTT. Protein: CSAKPPMNTEAFF.

This clonotype was recorded a few times. The rearrangement links TRBV5-6 to TRBJ2-7; the match to TRBD2 covers 13 bases. In germline, CDR1 is SGHDT, CDR2 YYEEEE. J lost 2 bases, V lost 4 bases, and 18 bases had no gene match. The CDR3 loop spans 20 amino acids. CDR3 coding DNA: TGTGCCAGCAGCCCCCCGTTCGGGACTAGCGGGATCTCACGGCCCTACGAGCAGTACTTC. Its translation is CASSPPFGTSGISRPYEQYF.

This clonotype was counted ten times or more. The chain uses TRBV12-3 or TRBV12-4 and TRBJ2-3; 7 bases are a match to TRBD1. V lost 6 bases to trimming and J lost 5 bases; unmatched junction nucleotides: 11. The CDR3 contains 15 residues. CDR3: CASSTRQNRGDTQYF. The CDR3 region has the DNA TGTGCCAGCAGCACTCGACAGAACAGGGGAGATACGCAGTATTTT.

The chain is built from TRBV11-2 and TRBJ2-2; D gene ambiguous. CDR3 length equals 17 residues. CDR1 and CDR2 from the germline V gene are SGHAT and FQNNGV. Trimming cost V 2 bases and J 0 bases, with 13 bases left between them. The CDR3 nucleotides read TGTGCCAGCAGCTTAATATCGGCCCAGGCGAACACCGGGGAGCTGTTTTTT. It translates to CASSLISAQANTGELFF.

The rearrangement links TRBV7-9 to TRBJ2-1; D is unclear. V lost 2 bases to trimming and J lost 4 bases, with 9 bases between them. The CDR3 runs to 14 residues. From germline, CDR1 is SEHNR and CDR2 FQNEAQ (reference sequence). Here the CDR3 reads CASSLSNGYNEQFF. The CDR3 DNA reads as TGTGCCAGCAGCTTATCAAACGGATACAATGAGCAGTTCTTC.

This clonotype has ten or more counts. The chain links TRBV11-2 to TRBJ1-1; TRBD1 matches 11 bases. CDR3 length equals 17 residues. Germline values: CDR1 SGHAT, CDR2 FQNNGV. With V trimmed by 3 bases and J by 5 bases, 11 bases remained unmatched. The CDR3 spells CASSLGTGGSWGTEAFF. The CDR3 DNA reads as TGTGCCAGCAGCTTGGGGACAGGGGGATCTTGGGGGACTGAAGCTTTCTTT.

This clonotype has a count of ten or more. The V call is TRBV27, the J call TRBJ2-7, with TRBD2 matching over 14 bases. This CDR3 comprises 15 residues. Germline V gene data show CDR1 as MNHEY and CDR2 as SMNVEV (reference sequence). V was clipped by 5 bases and J by 5 bases; unmatched bases: 5. Here the CDR3 reads CASSPGTSGSHEQYF. CDR3 bases: TGTGCCAGCAGTCCAGGGACTAGCGGGAGCCACGAGCAGTACTTC.

The chain links TRBV25-1 to TRBJ2-2; 16 nucleotides match TRBD2. Per the germline V gene, CDR1 is MGHDK and CDR2 is SYGVNS. The V segment lost 8 bases and the J segment 7 bases; nucleotides outside the gene matches: 1. The CDR3 length is 14 residues. The CDR3 region has the DNA TGTGCCAGCGGGACTAGCGGGAGGGGCGGGGAGCTGTTTTTT. Amino acid sequence: CASGTSGRGGELFF.

This clonotype has a count of ten or more. CDR3 residues: CATSRDPREEAFF. The CDR3 DNA follows: TGTGCCACCAGCAGAGATCCTCGGGAGGAAGCTTTCTTT. The gene calls are TRBV15 and TRBJ1-1; D gene ambiguous. The V end lost 0 bases, the J end lost 8 bases, and 10 bases lay between the germline ends. Per germline, CDR1 LNHNV and CDR2 YYDKDF (reference sequence). The CDR3 length is 13 residues.

This clonotype came up many times. The gene calls are TRBV29-1 and TRBJ2-3, with TRBD1 identical over 11 bases. The CDR3 contains 18 residues. Germline assignment: CDR1 SQVTM and CDR2 ANQGSEA. The V gene end was trimmed by 7 bases and the J gene end by 0 bases; junction bases not matched to a gene: 15. DNA of the CDR3: TGCAGCGCCCCGGGGGGGACAGGGGGAAGGGCTAGCACAGATACGCAGTATTTT. This gives the protein CSAPGGTGGRASTDTQYF.

The chain's CDR3 is CASSSLGGAMNTEAFF. CDR3 nucleotide sequence: TGTGCCAGCAGCAGCTTAGGGGGGGCGATGAACACTGAAGCTTTCTTT. The rearrangement joins TRBV5-4 to TRBJ1-1; the D gene is possibly TRBD1 (6 bases). The CDR3 runs 16 residues. Trimming pared 4 bases from V and 0 bases from J, leaving 16 bases between. Germline V CDR1 and CDR2: SGHNT, YYREEE (reference sequence).